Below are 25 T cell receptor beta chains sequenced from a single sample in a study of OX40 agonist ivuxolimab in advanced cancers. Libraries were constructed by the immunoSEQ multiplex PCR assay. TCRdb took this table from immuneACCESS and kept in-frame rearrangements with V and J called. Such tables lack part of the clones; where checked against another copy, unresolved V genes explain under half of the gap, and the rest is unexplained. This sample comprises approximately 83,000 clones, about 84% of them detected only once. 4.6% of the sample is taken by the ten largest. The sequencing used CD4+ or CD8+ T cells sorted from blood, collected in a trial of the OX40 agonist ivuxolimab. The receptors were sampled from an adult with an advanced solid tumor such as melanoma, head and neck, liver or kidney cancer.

CDR3 DNA: TGTGCCAGCAGCGCGACAGGCGGCGGCTATGGCTACACCTTC. Residues: CASSATGGGYGYTF. The J gene is TRBJ1-2, the V gene TRBV7-3, with a tentative D call TRBD1 (6 bases). Trimming pared 5 bases from V and 4 bases from J, leaving 14 bases between. The CDR3 runs 14 residues. CDR1 and CDR2 from the germline V gene are SGHTA and FQGTGA. The complete variable domain, with remaining parts taken from reference TRBV7-3 and TRBJ1-2, reads GAGVSQTPSNKVTEKGKYVELRCDPISGHTALYWYRQSLGQGPEFLIYFQGTGAADDSGLPNDRFFAVRPEGSVSTLKIQRTERGDSAVYLCASSATGGGYGYTFGSGTRLTVV.

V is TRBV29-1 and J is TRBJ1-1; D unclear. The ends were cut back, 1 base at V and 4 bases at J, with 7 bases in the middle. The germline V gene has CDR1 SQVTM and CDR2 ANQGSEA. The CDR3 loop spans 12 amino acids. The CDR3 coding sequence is TGCAGCGTTGAAGGGGGTCCCACTGAAGCTTTCTTT. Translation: CSVEGGPTEAFF. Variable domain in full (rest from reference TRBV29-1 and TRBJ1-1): SAVISQKPSRDICQRGTSLTIQCQVDSQVTMMFWYRQQPGQSLTLIATANQGSEATYESGFVIDKFPISRPNLTFSTLTVSNMSPEDSSIYLCSVEGGPTEAFFGQGTRLTVV.

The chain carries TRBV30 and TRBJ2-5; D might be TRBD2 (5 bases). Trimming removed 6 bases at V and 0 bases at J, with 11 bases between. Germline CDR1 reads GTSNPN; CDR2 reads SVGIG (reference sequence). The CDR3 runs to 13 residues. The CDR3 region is CACSSGYQETQYF. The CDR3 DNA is TGTGCCTGCTCGTCGGGGTACCAAGAGACCCAGTACTTC. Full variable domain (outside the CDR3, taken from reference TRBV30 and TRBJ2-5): SQTIHQWPATLVQPVGSPLSLECTVEGTSNPNLYWYRQAAGRGLQLLFYSVGIGQISSEVPQNLSASRPQDRQFILSSKKLLLSDSGFYLCACSSGYQETQYFGPGTRLLVL.

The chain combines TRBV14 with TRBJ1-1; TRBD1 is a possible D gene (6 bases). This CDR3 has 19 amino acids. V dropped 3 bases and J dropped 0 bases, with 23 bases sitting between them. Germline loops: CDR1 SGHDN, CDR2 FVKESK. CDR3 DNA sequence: TGTGCCAGCAGCCATTCATTGAAGGGGGGCAGAACCATGAACACTGAAGCTTTCTTT. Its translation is CASSHSLKGGRTMNTEAFF.

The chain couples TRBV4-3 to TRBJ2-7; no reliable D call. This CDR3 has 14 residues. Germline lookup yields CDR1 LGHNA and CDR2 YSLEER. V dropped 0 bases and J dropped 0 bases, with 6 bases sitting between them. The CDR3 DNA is TGCGCCAGCAGCCAAGAAGTTTTCTCCTACGAGCAGTACTTC. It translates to CASSQEVFSYEQYF.

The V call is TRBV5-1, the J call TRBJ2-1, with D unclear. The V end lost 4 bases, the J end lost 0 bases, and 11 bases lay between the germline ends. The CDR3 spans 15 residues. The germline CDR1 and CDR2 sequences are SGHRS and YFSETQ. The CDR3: CASSKNTGSYNEQFF. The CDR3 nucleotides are TGCGCCAGCAGCAAGAACACCGGCTCCTACAATGAGCAGTTCTTC.

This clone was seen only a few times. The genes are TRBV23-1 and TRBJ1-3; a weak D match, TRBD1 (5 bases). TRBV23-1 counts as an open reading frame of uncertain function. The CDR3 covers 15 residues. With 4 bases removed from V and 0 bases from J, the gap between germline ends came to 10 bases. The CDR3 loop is CASSPGLLSGNTIYF. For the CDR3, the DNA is TGCGCCAGCAGTCCGGGACTCCTCTCTGGAAACACCATATATTTT.

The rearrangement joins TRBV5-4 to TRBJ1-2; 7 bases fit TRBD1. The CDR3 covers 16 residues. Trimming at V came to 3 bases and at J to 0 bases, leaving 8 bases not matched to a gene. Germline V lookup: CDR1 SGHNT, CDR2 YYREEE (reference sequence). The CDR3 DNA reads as TGTGCCAGCAGCTCCCAGACAGGGTCTGCTAACTATGGCTACACCTTC. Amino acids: CASSSQTGSANYGYTF.

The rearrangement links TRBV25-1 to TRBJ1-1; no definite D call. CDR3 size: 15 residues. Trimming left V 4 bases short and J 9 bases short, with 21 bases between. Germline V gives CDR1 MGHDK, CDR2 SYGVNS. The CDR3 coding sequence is TGTGCCAGCAGTGGATCTACGTTCGGGGTAGATCAAGCTTTCTTT. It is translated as CASSGSTFGVDQAFF.

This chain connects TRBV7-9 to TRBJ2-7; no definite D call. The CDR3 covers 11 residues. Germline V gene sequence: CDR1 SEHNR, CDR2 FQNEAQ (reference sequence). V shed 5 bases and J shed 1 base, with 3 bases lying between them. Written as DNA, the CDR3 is TGTGCCAGCAGCGCTTCCTACGAGCAGTACTTC. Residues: CASSASYEQYF.

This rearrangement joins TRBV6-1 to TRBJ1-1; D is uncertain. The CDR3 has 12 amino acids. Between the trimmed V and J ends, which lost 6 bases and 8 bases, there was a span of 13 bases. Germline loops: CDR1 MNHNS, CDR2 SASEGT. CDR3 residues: CASRFFTQEAFF. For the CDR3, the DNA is TGTGCCAGCAGGTTCTTTACACAGGAAGCTTTCTTT.

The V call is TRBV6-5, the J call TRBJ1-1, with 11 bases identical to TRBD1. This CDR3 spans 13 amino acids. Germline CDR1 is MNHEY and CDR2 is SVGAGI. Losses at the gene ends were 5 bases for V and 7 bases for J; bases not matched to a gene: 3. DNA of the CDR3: TGTGCCAGCAGTCGCGGGACAGGGGGTGAAGCTTTCTTT. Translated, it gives CASSRGTGGEAFF.

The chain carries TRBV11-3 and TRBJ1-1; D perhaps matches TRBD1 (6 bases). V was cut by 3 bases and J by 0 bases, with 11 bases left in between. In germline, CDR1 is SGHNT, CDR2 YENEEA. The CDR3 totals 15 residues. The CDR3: CASSFSGAVNTEAFF. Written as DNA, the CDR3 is TGTGCCAGCAGCTTCTCAGGGGCGGTGAACACTGAAGCTTTCTTT.

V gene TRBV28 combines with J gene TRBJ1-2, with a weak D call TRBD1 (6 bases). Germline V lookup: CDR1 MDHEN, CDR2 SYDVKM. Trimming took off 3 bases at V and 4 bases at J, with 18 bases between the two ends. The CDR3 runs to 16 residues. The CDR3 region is CASSLVRQATRYGYTF. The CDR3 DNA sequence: TGTGCCAGCAGTTTGGTCCGACAGGCTACCCGCTATGGCTACACCTTC.

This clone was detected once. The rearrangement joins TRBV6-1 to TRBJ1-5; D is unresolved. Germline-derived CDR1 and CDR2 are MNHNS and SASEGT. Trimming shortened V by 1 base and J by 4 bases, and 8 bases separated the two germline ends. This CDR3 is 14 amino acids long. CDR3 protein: CASSEGGRNQPQHF. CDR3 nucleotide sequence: TGTGCCAGCAGTGAAGGAGGTCGGAATCAGCCCCAGCATTTT.

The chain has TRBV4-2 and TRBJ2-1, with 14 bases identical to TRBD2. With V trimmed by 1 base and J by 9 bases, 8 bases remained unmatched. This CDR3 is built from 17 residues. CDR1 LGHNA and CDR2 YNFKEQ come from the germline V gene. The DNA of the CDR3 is TGTGCCAGCAGCCAAGCCTCCGGGACTAGCGGGAGAGGTGAGCAGTTCTTC. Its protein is CASSQASGTSGRGEQFF.

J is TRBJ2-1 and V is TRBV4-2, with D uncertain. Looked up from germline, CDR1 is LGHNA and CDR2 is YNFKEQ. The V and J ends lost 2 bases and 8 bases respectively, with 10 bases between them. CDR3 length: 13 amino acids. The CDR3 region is CASSQPDSDEQFF. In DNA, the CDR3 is TGTGCCAGCAGCCAACCCGATTCTGATGAGCAGTTCTTC.

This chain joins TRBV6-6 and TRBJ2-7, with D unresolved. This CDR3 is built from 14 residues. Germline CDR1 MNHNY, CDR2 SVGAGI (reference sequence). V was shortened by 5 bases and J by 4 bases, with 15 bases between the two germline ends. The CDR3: CASSPDTNQYEQYF. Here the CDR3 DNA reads TGTGCCAGCAGTCCAGACACGAACCAGTACGAGCAGTACTTC.

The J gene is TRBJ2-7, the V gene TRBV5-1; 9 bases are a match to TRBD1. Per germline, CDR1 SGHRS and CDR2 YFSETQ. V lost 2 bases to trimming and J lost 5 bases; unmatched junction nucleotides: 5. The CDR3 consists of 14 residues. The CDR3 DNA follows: TGCGCCAGCAGCTTAGGGACAGGGCCTAACGAGCAGTACTTC. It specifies CASSLGTGPNEQYF.

DNA for the CDR3: TGTGCCAGCAGCGCTGGGGACAGGGGGCAAGGTCAGCCCCAGCATTTT. Encoded protein: CASSAGDRGQGQPQHF. The chain carries TRBV7-9 and TRBJ1-5, with 12 bases identical to TRBD1. The CDR3 is made up of 16 amino acids. Per germline, CDR1 SEHNR and CDR2 FQNEAQ (reference sequence). Trimming removed 5 bases from V and 6 bases from J; junction bases left unmatched: 8.

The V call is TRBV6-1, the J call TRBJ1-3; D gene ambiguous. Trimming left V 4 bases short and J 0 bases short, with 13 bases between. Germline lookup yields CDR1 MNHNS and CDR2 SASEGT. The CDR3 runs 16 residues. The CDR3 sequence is CASSVPGLSSGNTIYF. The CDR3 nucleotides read TGTGCCAGCAGTGTTCCGGGTCTCAGCTCTGGAAACACCATATATTTT.

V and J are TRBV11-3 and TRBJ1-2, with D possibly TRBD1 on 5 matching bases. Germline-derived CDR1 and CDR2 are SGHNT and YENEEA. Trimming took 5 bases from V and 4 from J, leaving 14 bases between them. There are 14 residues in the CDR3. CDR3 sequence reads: CASSLGGQGYGYTF. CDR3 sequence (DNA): TGTGCCAGCAGCCTCGGTGGGCAGGGCTATGGCTACACCTTC.

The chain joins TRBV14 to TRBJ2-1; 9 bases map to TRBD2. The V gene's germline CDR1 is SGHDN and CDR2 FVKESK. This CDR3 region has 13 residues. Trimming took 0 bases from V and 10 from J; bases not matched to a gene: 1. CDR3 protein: CASSQDLAGEQFF. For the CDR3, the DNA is TGTGCCAGCAGCCAAGACCTAGCGGGGGAGCAGTTCTTC.

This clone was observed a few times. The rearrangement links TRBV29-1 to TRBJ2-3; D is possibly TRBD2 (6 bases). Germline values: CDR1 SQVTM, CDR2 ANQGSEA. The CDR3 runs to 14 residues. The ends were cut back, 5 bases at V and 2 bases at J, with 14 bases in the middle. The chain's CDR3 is CSVSRGENTDTQYF. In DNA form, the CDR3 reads TGCAGCGTTTCTCGCGGGGAGAACACAGATACGCAGTATTTT.

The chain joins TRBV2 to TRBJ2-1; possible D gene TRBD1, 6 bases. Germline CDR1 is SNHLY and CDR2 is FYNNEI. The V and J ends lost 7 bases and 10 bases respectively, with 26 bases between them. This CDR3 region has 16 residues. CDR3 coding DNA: TGTGCCAGCACCCCCCTTCCAGGGGTTGGGGTCTTGGAGCAGTTCTTC. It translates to CASTPLPGVGVLEQFF.